A single sample gave rise to the 26 T cell receptor beta chains below, sequenced in a study of T cell responses to AZD1222 COVID-19 vaccine. The repertoire was sequenced with immunoSEQ multiplex PCR; TCRdb's copy has only in-frame clones and lacks some. The table has approximately 30,000 clones, about four fifths seen once; the top ten hold about 4.6%. This specimen consisted of peripheral blood, obtained 28 days after the second AZD1222 dose. The source is an adult who received the AZD1222 COVID-19 vaccine.

Here the CDR3 DNA reads TGTGCCAGCTCATGGTGGGATAACACCGGGGAGCTGTTTTTT. This translates into CASSWWDNTGELFF. The chain has TRBV18 and TRBJ2-2; D unresolved. Germline V gives CDR1 KGHSH, CDR2 LQKENI. This CDR3 is 14 amino acids long. The V and J ends lost 5 bases and 2 bases respectively, with 9 bases between them.

The chain joins TRBV19 to TRBJ2-5; TRBD2 matches at 8 bases. Germline assignment: CDR1 LNHDA and CDR2 SQIVND (reference sequence). The CDR3 consists of 12 residues. V lost 6 bases to trimming and J lost 11 bases; unmatched junction nucleotides: 8. The CDR3, as DNA: TGTGCCAGTAGATCGGCAGGGACTAGGCAGTACTTC. Translation gives CASRSAGTRQYF.

V gene TRBV11-3 combines with J gene TRBJ2-7; D may be TRBD1 (8 bases). Germline V gene data show CDR1 as SGHNT and CDR2 as YENEEA. Trimming took off 5 bases at V and 3 bases at J, with 17 bases between the two ends. The CDR3 extends over 15 amino acids. The CDR3 DNA reads TGTGCCAGCAGCATCCGACAGGGGAGGGACTACGAGCAGTACGTC. Its translation: CASSIRQGRDYEQYV.

This CDR3 is CASSLVRGRNEQFF. For the CDR3, the DNA is TGTGCCAGCAGCTTAGTGAGGGGGCGGAATGAGCAGTTCTTC. The rearrangement uses TRBV11-2 and TRBJ2-1, with TRBD1 matching over 7 bases. This CDR3 region has 14 residues. V shed 1 base, J shed 7 bases, and the junction held 4 bases outside the gene matches. Germline loops: CDR1 SGHAT, CDR2 FQNNGV. Variable domain in full (rest from reference TRBV11-2 and TRBJ2-1): EAGVAQSPRYKIIEKRQSVAFWCNPISGHATLYWYQQILGQGPKLLIQFQNNGVVDDSQLPKDRFSAERLKGVDSTLKIQPAKLEDSAVYLCASSLVRGRNEQFFGPGTRLTVL.

This sequence joins TRBV15 and TRBJ1-6; D may be TRBD1 (6 bases). Germline values: CDR1 LNHNV, CDR2 YYDKDF (reference sequence). Trimming pared 1 base from V and 9 bases from J, leaving 19 bases between. This CDR3 has 17 amino acids. CDR3 region: CATSRGETGIGGSPLHF. The DNA of the CDR3 is TGTGCCACCAGCAGAGGGGAAACAGGGATCGGAGGTTCACCCCTCCACTTT.

The chain uses TRBV6-4 and TRBJ2-1, with 8 bases matching TRBD2. This CDR3 region has 14 residues. The trim removed 2 bases at V and 8 bases at J, leaving 5 bases unmatched. Germline V gene sequence: CDR1 MRHNA, CDR2 SNTAGT. The CDR3 DNA sequence: TGTGCCAGCAGTGACCCGGGAGGGTCGGATGAGCAGTTCTTC. This codes for CASSDPGGSDEQFF.

The DNA of the CDR3 is TGTGCCACCAGTGATTTTAATGAAAAACTGTTTTTT. Translated: CATSDFNEKLFF. The gene calls are TRBV24-1 and TRBJ1-4; D not resolved. The germline V and J ends were trimmed by 1 base and 4 bases, with 0 bases remaining between them. This CDR3 region has 12 residues. Germline loops: CDR1 KGHDR, CDR2 SFDVKD.

This chain uses TRBV10-3 with TRBJ2-3; D perhaps matches TRBD2 (6 bases). Looked up from germline, CDR1 is ENHRY and CDR2 is SYGVKD. Trimming removed 5 bases from V and 0 bases from J, with 9 bases in between. This CDR3 is 14 amino acids long. CDR3 sequence: CAISLAESTDTQYF. The CDR3 nucleotides read TGTGCCATCAGTTTAGCGGAGAGCACAGATACGCAGTATTTT.

The chain is built from TRBV5-4 and TRBJ2-5; D may match TRBD1 or TRBD2 (5 bases each). Trimming took 4 bases from V and 4 from J, leaving 17 bases between them. Germline V gene lookup returns CDR1 SGHNT and CDR2 YYREEE (reference sequence). The CDR3 loop spans 15 amino acids. CDR3 in DNA: TGTGCCAGCAGCCCTCCCGGGGTCCAGGGAGAGACCCAGTACTTC. Amino acids: CASSPPGVQGETQYF. Combining the CDR3 with reference TRBV5-4 and TRBJ2-5 gives the whole variable domain ETGVTQSPTHLIKTRGQQVTLRCSSQSGHNTVSWYQQALGQGPQFIFQYYREEENGRGNFPPRFSGLQFPNYSSELNVNALELDDSALYLCASSPPGVQGETQYFGPGTRLLVL.

This sequence joins TRBV7-9 and TRBJ2-2; TRBD2 aligns across 7 bases. Germline V gene data show CDR1 as SEHNR and CDR2 as FQNEAQ (reference sequence). Trimming took 5 bases from V and 4 from J; bases not matched to a gene: 16. The CDR3 runs 18 residues. This CDR3 is CASSPVLRGGGLTGELFF. The CDR3 bases are TGTGCCAGCAGCCCCGTCCTCCGTGGCGGGGGACTCACCGGGGAGCTGTTTTTT.

This clone appeared a few times. The gene calls are TRBV19 and TRBJ1-5; D is unclear. This CDR3 is 14 amino acids long. Germline CDR1 LNHDA, CDR2 SQIVND (reference sequence). V lost 5 bases to trimming and J lost 0 bases, with 8 bases between them. In DNA form, the CDR3 reads TGTGCCAGTAGTCAAACCTTTAGCAATCAGCCCCAGCATTTT. It yields the protein CASSQTFSNQPQHF.

This rearrangement joins TRBV30 to TRBJ1-6; possible D gene TRBD1, 5 bases. Trimming shortened V by 0 bases and J by 14 bases, and 17 bases separated the two germline ends. The germline V gene encodes CDR1 GTSNPN and CDR2 SVGIG (reference sequence). This CDR3 is 14 amino acids long. In nucleotides, the CDR3 is TGTGCCTGGAGTGTAGCCCGCAGGGCGACGACCCTCCACTTT. Translating gives CAWSVARRATTLHF. The variable domain in full, completed from reference TRBV30 and TRBJ1-6, reads SQTIHQWPATLVQPVGSPLSLECTVEGTSNPNLYWYRQAAGRGLQLLFYSVGIGQISSEVPQNLSASRPQDRQFILSSKKLLLSDSGFYLCAWSVARRATTLHFGNGTRLTVT.

This rearrangement joins TRBV5-1 to TRBJ2-5, with 7 bases lining up with TRBD2. This CDR3 has 14 amino acids. J gave up 5 bases and V 0 bases, and 4 bases lay outside the gene matches. The germline CDR1 and CDR2 sequences are SGHRS and YFSETQ. As DNA, the CDR3 is TGCGCCAGCAGCTTGGGCGGGGAGGGGGAGACCCAGTACTTC. Protein sequence: CASSLGGEGETQYF.

This clone appeared a few times. The chain is built from TRBV30 and TRBJ1-5, with D possibly matching TRBD1 (6 bases). V was shortened by 0 bases and J by 13 bases, with 13 bases between the two germline ends. CDR3 length: 12 residues. From germline, CDR1 is GTSNPN and CDR2 SVGIG (reference sequence). The CDR3 nucleotides are TGTGCCTGGAGTGTTGACAGGACGGGACAGCATTTT. It is translated as CAWSVDRTGQHF.

Only one count was recorded for this clone. The DNA for the CDR3 is TGTGCCTGGAGTGTGGACACCTCGAGCACAGATACGCAGTATTTT. It yields the protein CAWSVDTSSTDTQYF. The chain carries TRBV30 and TRBJ2-3; D may be TRBD1 (5 bases). In germline, CDR1 is GTSNPN, CDR2 SVGIG (reference sequence). The CDR3 totals 15 residues. V was shortened by 0 bases and J by 0 bases, with 10 bases between the two germline ends.

The chain joins TRBV12-3 or TRBV12-4 to TRBJ1-5, with 8 nucleotides matching TRBD1. This CDR3 is 12 amino acids long. The ends lost 5 bases at V and 11 bases at J; junction bases unmatched: 5. The CDR3, as DNA: TGTGCCAGCAGTCCACAGGGGGTGGCCCAGCATTTT. Translated: CASSPQGVAQHF.

This chain connects TRBV30 to TRBJ1-4, with unresolved D. Germline CDR1 is GTSNPN and CDR2 is SVGIG (reference sequence). V lost 5 bases, J lost 3 bases, and 13 bases lay in between. CDR3 length equals 14 residues. CDR3: CAWEGGTANEKLFF. CDR3 in DNA: TGTGCCTGGGAAGGCGGTACAGCTAATGAAAAACTGTTTTTT.

The J gene is TRBJ2-1, the V gene TRBV2; weak D call: TRBD2 (7 bases). Trimming pared 7 bases from V and 6 bases from J, leaving 16 bases between. The CDR3 is 14 amino acids. Germline V gene sequence: CDR1 SNHLY, CDR2 FYNNEI. CDR3 nucleotide sequence: TGTGCCAGCAAGGAGGGGGGGGTTACCAATGAGCAGTTCTTC. Protein product: CASKEGGVTNEQFF. The entire variable domain, with the rest obtained from reference TRBV2 and TRBJ2-1, is as follows: EPEVTQTPSHQVTQMGQEVILRCVPISNHLYFYWYRQILGQKVEFLVSFYNNEISEKSEIFDDQFSVERPDGSNFTLKIRSTKLEDSAMYFCASKEGGVTNEQFFGPGTRLTVL.

The V gene is TRBV7-9, the J gene TRBJ1-2; TRBD1 agrees at 12 bases. V was pared by 5 bases and J by 7 bases, with 8 bases of the junction left unmatched. The CDR3 runs 15 residues. Germline V CDR1 and CDR2: SEHNR, FQNEAQ (reference sequence). CDR3 sequence reads: CASSPGDRGRLGYTF. The CDR3 nucleotides read TGTGCCAGCAGCCCCGGGGACAGGGGGCGTCTTGGCTACACCTTC.

This chain uses TRBV28 with TRBJ1-2, with 8 bases identical to TRBD1. CDR1 and CDR2 (germline): MDHEN, SYDVKM. The CDR3 is 16 residues long. Trimming took 3 bases from V and 7 from J; bases not matched to a gene: 13. CDR3 bases: TGTGCCAGCAGTTTTTCGACAGGGGAGTTAGGTGGTGGCTACACCTTC. Its translation is CASSFSTGELGGGYTF.

This clone was detected a few times. V is TRBV6-6 and J is TRBJ2-1; 10 nucleotides line up with TRBD2. Unmatched junction bases numbered 14, after V lost 5 bases and J lost 4 bases. The CDR3 totals 18 residues. The V gene's germline CDR1 is MNHNY and CDR2 SVGAGI (reference sequence). DNA of the CDR3: TGTGCCAGCAGTCATAGACCACTCCTAGCGGGGGTATACAATGAGCAGTTCTTC. This encodes CASSHRPLLAGVYNEQFF.

The chain recombines TRBV4-1 with TRBJ1-2, with D unresolved. Trimming pared 1 base from V and 3 bases from J, leaving 6 bases between. The CDR3 is 13 amino acids. Germline CDR1 reads MGHRA; CDR2 reads YSYEKL. CDR3 in amino acids: CASSQGTDYGYTF. The CDR3, as DNA: TGCGCCAGCAGCCAAGGGACGGACTATGGCTACACCTTC.

The chain uses TRBV5-1 and TRBJ1-6, with D possibly TRBD1 on 6 matching bases. CDR3 length: 15 amino acids. V lost 1 base, J lost 7 bases, and 12 bases lay in between. Germline CDR1 and CDR2: SGHRS and YFSETQ. The CDR3 is CASSLRGARNSPLHF. The CDR3 DNA reads TGCGCCAGCAGCTTGCGGGGGGCACGGAATTCACCCCTCCACTTT.

The chain employs TRBV10-3 and TRBJ1-1; D is ambiguous. The ends were cut back, 0 bases at V and 0 bases at J, with 5 bases in the middle. The V gene's germline CDR1 is ENHRY and CDR2 SYGVKD. The length of the CDR3 is 14 residues. CDR3 protein: CAISESSLNTEAFF. Here the CDR3 DNA reads TGTGCCATCAGTGAGTCCTCGTTGAACACTGAAGCTTTCTTT.

The chain combines TRBV24-1 with TRBJ2-3; 13 bases match TRBD2. The germline CDR1 and CDR2 sequences are KGHDR and SFDVKD. V shed 9 bases and J 11 bases; nucleotides not matched to a gene: 4. The CDR3 length is 12 residues. In nucleotides, the CDR3 is TGTGCCACCGGGACTAGCGGGATGGTGCAGTATTTT. It specifies CATGTSGMVQYF.

A few counts support this clone. The chain joins TRBV7-7 to TRBJ2-7; TRBD2 agrees at 9 bases. Germline CDR1 SSHAT, CDR2 FNYEAQ (reference sequence). Trimming removed 5 bases from V and 2 bases from J; junction bases left unmatched: 13. This CDR3 has 17 amino acids. CDR3 in amino acids: CASSPPPASGDAYEQYF. In DNA form, the CDR3 reads TGTGCCAGCAGCCCCCCCCCGGCTAGCGGGGATGCCTACGAGCAGTACTTC.